Following are 23 T cell receptor beta chains from one sample sequenced in a study of OX40 agonist ivuxolimab in advanced cancers. Libraries were built with the immunoSEQ multiplex PCR assay. The source is immuneACCESS, and TCRdb retained only in-frame sequences with V and J called. Part of the clones is not carried over; for the studies checked, unresolved V genes explain less than half of this, and the remainder is unexplained. This sample is represented by tens of thousands of clones; about nine tenths of them were singletons. 6.5% to 9.5% of the sample is held by the ten biggest clonotypes. The specimen was CD4+ or CD8+ T cells sorted from blood, collected in a trial of the OX40 agonist ivuxolimab. These receptors were collected from an adult with an advanced solid tumor such as melanoma, head and neck, liver or kidney cancer.

The chain joins TRBV6-5 to TRBJ1-6; perhaps TRBD1 as D (5 bases). V dropped 4 bases and J dropped 10 bases, with 14 bases sitting between them. This CDR3 comprises 14 residues. The germline CDR1 and CDR2 sequences are MNHEY and SVGAGI. The CDR3 region is CASSWDGEESPLHF. The CDR3 region has the DNA TGTGCCAGCAGTTGGGACGGGGAGGAATCACCCCTCCACTTT.

This clone is labeled as medium-sized (0.01 to 0.1%). The chain is built from TRBV9 and TRBJ2-7, with TRBD1 matching over 9 bases. The junction had 4 bases not matched to a gene; V was cut back by 3 bases and J by 3 bases. Germline values: CDR1 SGDLS, CDR2 YYNGEE. This CDR3 is built from 14 residues. CDR3 DNA: TGTGCCAGCAGCGGACCGGGACAGGGCTACGAGCAGTACTTC. Protein product: CASSGPGQGYEQYF.

The V call is TRBV10-1, the J call TRBJ2-7; D not resolved. This CDR3 comprises 14 residues. The germline V gene encodes CDR1 WNHNN and CDR2 SYGVQD (reference sequence). Trimming stripped 6 bases from V and 0 bases from J, with 12 bases between. The CDR3 sequence: CASSEQTFSYEQYF. The CDR3 coding sequence is TGCGCCAGCAGCGAACAGACTTTCTCCTACGAGCAGTACTTC.

This clone is a singleton in its sample. The rearrangement uses TRBV27 and TRBJ1-1; no clear D. Germline loops: CDR1 MNHEY, CDR2 SMNVEV (reference sequence). The CDR3 contains 13 residues. Trimming pared 3 bases from V and 0 bases from J, leaving 5 bases between. The CDR3 bases are TGTGCCAGCAGTTTTTTGGTGAACACTGAAGCTTTCTTT. Its protein is CASSFLVNTEAFF.

This chain connects TRBV18 to TRBJ2-1; D not certain. The CDR3 is 16 amino acids. Germline CDR1 reads KGHSH; CDR2 reads LQKENI. With 5 bases removed from V and 3 bases from J, the gap between germline ends came to 17 bases. CDR3 DNA: TGTGCCAGCTCATCCCCTGACACAAGCTACTACAATGAGCAGTTCTTC. The encoded protein is CASSSPDTSYYNEQFF.

Note on this clone: The CDR3 end shows no conserved phenylalanine or tryptophan, and so a read error is likely. Because the CDR3's place on the DNA is in doubt, the DNA is left out and the CDR3 is given as listed by TCRdb. The chain has TRBV11-2 and TRBJ2-7; the table's D call, TRBD1, has no DNA check behind it. CDR1 SGHAT and CDR2 FQNNGV come from the germline V gene. A total of 13 residues make up the CDR3, ends included. CDR3 region: CASSLGAGQGTTL.

The V call is TRBV7-8, the J call TRBJ1-2; the match to TRBD1 covers 10 bases. Unmatched junction bases numbered 13, after V lost 5 bases and J lost 7 bases. Germline lookup yields CDR1 SGHVS and CDR2 FQNEAQ. The CDR3 has 16 amino acids. CDR3 sequence reads: CASSRSLTGGAGGYTF. Written as DNA, the CDR3 is TGTGCCAGCAGCCGTTCCCTGACAGGGGGCGCAGGTGGCTACACCTTC. Complete variable domain (other parts from reference TRBV7-8 and TRBJ1-2): GAGVSQSPRYKVAKRGQDVALRCDPISGHVSLFWYQQALGQGPEFLTYFQNEAQLDKSGLPSDRFFAERPEGSVSTLKIQRTQQEDSAVYLCASSRSLTGGAGGYTFGSGTRLTVV.

This clone came up once. This chain connects TRBV5-6 to TRBJ1-1, with TRBD1 identical over 7 bases. V lost 4 bases to trimming and J lost 7 bases; unmatched junction nucleotides: 4. The germline gives CDR1 SGHDT, CDR2 YYEEEE. This CDR3 spans 12 amino acids. CDR3 DNA sequence: TGTGCCAGCAGCCCTGACAGGGTTGAAGCTTTCTTT. Protein: CASSPDRVEAFF.

As to this clone: The CDR3 does not close with the conserved phenylalanine or tryptophan, likely indicating a read error. The DNA is omitted, as the CDR3 cannot be located on it reliably, and the CDR3 follows TCRdb's listing. The V and J genes are TRBV21-1 and TRBJ1-2. TRBV21-1 is a pseudogene locus. A total of 15 residues make up the CDR3, ends included. The CDR3 region is CASSLLRRGVSGYTS.

V is TRBV5-4 and J is TRBJ2-5, with D possibly being TRBD1 or TRBD2 (5 bases each). Germline CDR1 reads SGHNT; CDR2 reads YYREEE (reference sequence). The CDR3 is made up of 15 amino acids. Trimming took off 1 base at V and 5 bases at J, with 15 bases between the two ends. The CDR3 nucleotides are TGTGCCAGCAGCTTGAACGGGGCCGTGGGGGAGACCCAGTACTTC. Translating it yields CASSLNGAVGETQYF.

The CDR3 nucleotides read TGCGCCAGCAGCTTCGGACTAGCGGGTACCTACGAGCAGTACTTC. Amino acids: CASSFGLAGTYEQYF. V gene TRBV5-1 combines with J gene TRBJ2-7; 11 positions match TRBD2. V gave up 2 bases and J gave up 2 bases; unmatched junction bases: 3. The CDR3 is 15 amino acids. Germline V CDR1 and CDR2: SGHRS, YFSETQ.

V is TRBV28 and J is TRBJ2-7; TRBD1 is a possible D gene (5 bases). Germline V lookup: CDR1 MDHEN, CDR2 SYDVKM. The length of the CDR3 is 15 residues. Trimming removed 6 bases at V and 2 bases at J, with 17 bases between. The CDR3 reads CASSPRPQAPYEQYF. CDR3 in DNA: TGTGCCAGCAGCCCCCGCCCACAGGCACCCTACGAGCAGTACTTC.

This clone was observed once. This chain joins TRBV9 and TRBJ2-2; TRBD1 matches at 9 bases. The CDR3 extends over 18 amino acids. CDR1 and CDR2 from the germline V gene are SGDLS and YYNGEE. With 4 bases clipped from V and 4 bases from J, the junction kept 14 bases outside the gene matches. In DNA, the CDR3 is TGTGCCAGCAGCATGCCCCGGGACAGGGCTTCGGTCACCGGGGAGCTGTTTTTT. Amino acid sequence: CASSMPRDRASVTGELFF. Using reference TRBV9 and TRBJ2-2 for the parts outside the CDR3, the full variable domain is DSGVTQTPKHLITATGQRVTLRCSPRSGDLSVYWYQQSLDQGLQFLIQYYNGEERAKGNILERFSAQQFPDLHSELNLSSLELGDSALYFCASSMPRDRASVTGELFFGEGSRLTVL.

The chain links TRBV7-9 to TRBJ1-1, with D uncertain. The CDR3 is 15 residues long. V gave up 5 bases and J gave up 1 base, with 14 bases separating them. Germline CDR1 and CDR2: SEHNR and FQNEAQ (reference sequence). The chain's CDR3 is CASSPDGYSNTEAFF. The CDR3 coding sequence is TGTGCCAGCAGCCCCGATGGGTACTCGAACACTGAAGCTTTCTTT.

The chain has TRBV9 and TRBJ2-2; a weak D match, TRBD1 (6 bases). The V and J ends lost 1 base and 7 bases respectively, with 14 bases between them. The CDR3 is made up of 15 amino acids. Germline V CDR1 and CDR2: SGDLS, YYNGEE. The chain's CDR3 is CASSVYTTGIGELFF. In DNA, the CDR3 is TGTGCCAGCAGCGTATACACCACAGGGATCGGGGAGCTGTTTTTT.

The V and J genes are TRBV30 and TRBJ2-3; D is perhaps TRBD1 (5 bases). Trimming cost V 3 bases and J 3 bases, with 10 bases left between them. The length of the CDR3 is 13 residues. Germline loops: CDR1 GTSNPN, CDR2 SVGIG (reference sequence). CDR3 in DNA: TGTGCCTGGAGGGATCAGGGTACAGATACGCAGTATTTT. It is translated as CAWRDQGTDTQYF.

The chain links TRBV7-9 to TRBJ1-4; TRBD1 might be the D (6 bases). Germline CDR1 reads SEHNR; CDR2 reads FQNEAQ (reference sequence). The CDR3 totals 13 residues. V shed 7 bases and J shed 7 bases, with 13 bases lying between them. The CDR3 coding sequence is TGTGCCAGCACCAACAGGGTCCCTGAAAAACTGTTTTTT. Its translation: CASTNRVPEKLFF.

The chain uses TRBV11-2 and TRBJ2-7, with 8 bases aligning to TRBD1. The CDR3 spans 15 residues. V lost 1 base, J lost 3 bases, and 5 bases stayed unmatched. The germline V gene encodes CDR1 SGHAT and CDR2 FQNNGV. The CDR3 DNA reads TGTGCCAGCAGCTTAGGAACAGGGGGGTTCTACGAGCAGTACTTC. It yields the protein CASSLGTGGFYEQYF.

The chain joins TRBV27 to TRBJ2-3, with D perhaps TRBD2 (5 bases). This CDR3 is 14 amino acids long. Deletions cut 2 bases from V and 3 bases from J, with 9 bases between. Germline CDR1 MNHEY, CDR2 SMNVEV (reference sequence). CDR3 protein: CASSLTGVTDTQYF. CDR3 DNA sequence: TGTGCCAGCAGTTTAACCGGGGTAACAGATACGCAGTATTTT.

The chain is built from TRBV5-1 and TRBJ2-2, with D perhaps TRBD1 or TRBD2 (6 bases each). V lost 2 bases to trimming and J lost 4 bases, with 15 bases between them. This CDR3 has 16 amino acids. The V gene's germline CDR1 is SGHRS and CDR2 YFSETQ. The CDR3, as DNA: TGCGCCAGCAGCTTTTCGGTGGGGGGCGCCACCGGGGAGCTGTTTTTT. Protein product: CASSFSVGGATGELFF.

V gene TRBV27 combines with J gene TRBJ2-1, with D maybe TRBD2 (5 bases). CDR3 length: 13 amino acids. The germline V gene encodes CDR1 MNHEY and CDR2 SMNVEV (reference sequence). CDR3 sequence (DNA): TGTGCGACCGTGGAGGATACGGGAAATGAGCAGTTCTTC. It yields the protein CATVEDTGNEQFF.

V and J are TRBV5-6 and TRBJ2-1, with D maybe TRBD1 (6 bases). The CDR3 covers 14 residues. The germline gives CDR1 SGHDT, CDR2 YYEEEE. V was clipped by 1 base and J by 3 bases, with 8 bases between them. CDR3 sequence: CASSLWTDYNEQFF. CDR3 DNA sequence: TGTGCCAGCAGCTTGTGGACAGACTACAATGAGCAGTTCTTC.

The rearrangement joins TRBV5-6 to TRBJ1-2, with D maybe TRBD1 (5 bases). The V gene's germline CDR1 is SGHDT and CDR2 YYEEEE. V gave up 4 bases and J gave up 4 bases, with 11 bases separating them. The CDR3 length is 13 residues. CDR3 in DNA: TGTGCCAGCAGCCTGGACACCCCCTATGGCTACACCTTC. Translating gives CASSLDTPYGYTF.